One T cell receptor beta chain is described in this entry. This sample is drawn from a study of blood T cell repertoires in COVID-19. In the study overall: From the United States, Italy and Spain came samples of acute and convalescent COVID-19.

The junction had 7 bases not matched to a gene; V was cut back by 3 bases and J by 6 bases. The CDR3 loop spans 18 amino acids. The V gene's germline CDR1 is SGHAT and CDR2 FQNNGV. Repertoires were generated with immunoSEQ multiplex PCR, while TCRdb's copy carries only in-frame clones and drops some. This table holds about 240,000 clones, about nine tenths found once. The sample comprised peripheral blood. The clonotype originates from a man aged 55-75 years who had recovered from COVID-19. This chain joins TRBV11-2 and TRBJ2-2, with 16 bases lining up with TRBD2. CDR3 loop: CASSFLGTSGGVPGELFF. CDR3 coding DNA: TGTGCCAGCAGCTTCCTCGGGACTAGCGGGGGGGTCCCCGGGGAGCTGTTTTTT.